The 9 T cell receptor beta chains presented below share a single source sample, sequenced in a study of blood T cell repertoires in COVID-19. TCRdb's copy holds only in-frame clones and misses some; the assay was immunoSEQ multiplex PCR. Of approximately 350,000 clones listed, about 88% are singletons. The specimen was PBMCs or T cells enriched from blood (not recorded which). These receptors were collected from a young woman who had recovered from COVID-19.

In its sample, this clone was seen once. V usage is TRBV15 and J usage is TRBJ2-3; TRBD2 might be the D (5 bases). The germline CDR1 and CDR2 sequences are LNHNV and YYDKDF (reference sequence). The V and J ends lost 0 bases and 0 bases respectively, with 10 bases between them. CDR3 length: 16 residues. The CDR3 region has the DNA TGTGCCACCAGCAGAGAGGTGAGGGTGAGCACAGATACGCAGTATTTT. Translated, it gives CATSREVRVSTDTQYF. Full variable domain (outside the CDR3, taken from reference TRBV15 and TRBJ2-3): DAMVIQNPRYQVTQFGKPVTLSCSQTLNHNVMYWYQQKSSQAPKLLFHYYDKDFNNEADTPDNFQSRRPNTSFCFLDIRSPGLGDTAMYLCATSREVRVSTDTQYFGPGTRLTVL.

J is TRBJ2-2 and V is TRBV7-3, with 8 bases matching TRBD2. The germline V gene has CDR1 SGHTA and CDR2 FQGTGA. CDR3 length: 12 residues. V shed 11 bases and J 3 bases; nucleotides not matched to a gene: 2. CDR3 nucleotide sequence: TGTGCCGTTAGCGGGGACACCGGGGAGCTGTTTTTT. Translation: CAVSGDTGELFF. The variable domain in full, with the rest retrieved from reference TRBV7-3 and TRBJ2-2, is GAGVSQTPSNKVTEKGKYVELRCDPISGHTALYWYRQSLGQGPEFLIYFQGTGAADDSGLPNDRFFAVRPEGSVSTLKIQRTERGDSAVYLCAVSGDTGELFFGEGSRLTVL.

This clone occurred once. This chain connects TRBV16 to TRBJ1-1, with 9 nucleotides matching TRBD1. With V trimmed by 2 bases and J by 0 bases, 4 bases remained unmatched. The germline V gene encodes CDR1 KGHSY and CDR2 FQNENV. The CDR3 is made up of 16 amino acids. The CDR3 here is CASSQTGGTLNTEAFF. CDR3 sequence (DNA): TGTGCCAGCAGCCAAACAGGGGGCACTTTGAACACTGAAGCTTTCTTT.

The CDR3 DNA follows: TGTGCCACCAGTGATGAGGGGGGGGACTTCGGCTACACCTTC. This translates into CATSDEGGDFGYTF. The V gene is TRBV24-1, the J gene TRBJ1-2, with D possibly being TRBD1 (6 bases). The ends were cut back, 3 bases at V and 8 bases at J, with 15 bases in the middle. CDR1 is KGHDR and CDR2 is SFDVKD in the germline V gene. The CDR3 extends over 14 amino acids.

V is TRBV7-9 and J is TRBJ1-5; D ambiguous. V was trimmed by 5 bases and J by 1 base, leaving 9 bases between them. The CDR3 has 14 residues. Germline lookup yields CDR1 SEHNR and CDR2 FQNEAQ (reference sequence). CDR3 DNA sequence: TGTGCCAGCAGCCCTGGCACCAGCAATCAGCCCCAGCATTTT. Protein product: CASSPGTSNQPQHF.

CDR3 in amino acids: CASSPIAGSTGELFF. DNA of the CDR3: TGTGCCAGCTCACCTATAGCCGGGAGCACCGGGGAGCTGTTTTTT. This rearrangement joins TRBV18 to TRBJ2-2; possibly TRBD2 for D (6 bases). CDR1 KGHSH and CDR2 LQKENI come from the germline V gene. This CDR3 contains 15 residues. Trimming took 3 bases from V and 4 from J, leaving 12 bases between them.

The chain recombines TRBV29-1 with TRBJ1-3; TRBD1 matches at 10 bases. This CDR3 has 13 amino acids. CDR1 is SQVTM and CDR2 is ANQGSEA in the germline V gene. J was trimmed by 3 bases and V by 4 bases; bases with no gene match: 0. The CDR3 DNA reads TGCAGCGTTGGGACAGGGGGTGGAAACACCATATATTTT. It is translated as CSVGTGGGNTIYF.

This chain links TRBV27 with TRBJ2-2; D is undetermined. The germline CDR1 and CDR2 sequences are MNHEY and SMNVEV (reference sequence). The CDR3 extends over 15 amino acids. Trimming removed 0 bases from V and 1 base from J, with 6 bases in between. CDR3 sequence reads: CASSLSPENTGELFF. The CDR3 nucleotides are TGTGCCAGCAGTTTATCGCCAGAGAACACCGGGGAGCTGTTTTTT.

V usage is TRBV6-5 and J usage is TRBJ1-1; 9 nucleotides agree with TRBD1. The V gene end was trimmed by 5 bases and the J gene end by 4 bases; junction bases not matched to a gene: 5. The CDR3 totals 14 residues. Germline-derived CDR1 and CDR2 are MNHEY and SVGAGI. The CDR3: CASSLATGGTEAFF. DNA for the CDR3: TGTGCCAGCAGTCTTGCGACAGGGGGCACTGAAGCTTTCTTT.